This passage covers 23 T cell receptor beta chains from one sample sequenced in a study of response to subunit inactivated influenza vaccine. TCRdb reprocessed the RT-PCR reads via MiXCR and lists one record per CDR3 protein. This table holds 500,000 to 600,000 distinct CDR3 sequences, 12% found once. Material: PBMCs from blood, obtained on the day of vaccination. These receptors originate from a middle-aged man who received an inactivated influenza vaccine.

The chain employs TRBV9 and TRBJ2-3, with TRBD2 matching over 9 bases. The CDR3 sequence is 16 residues long. Germline CDR1 is SGDLS and CDR2 is YYNGEE. The junction had 4 bases not matched to a gene; V was cut back by 0 bases and J by 2 bases. The CDR3 sequence is CASSVEGLAATDTQYF. The CDR3 DNA reads TGTGCCAGCAGCGTAGAGGGACTAGCCGCCACAGATACGCAGTATTTT.

The rearrangement uses TRBV7-9 and TRBJ2-2; TRBD2 matches 7 bases. CDR3 length: 16 residues. Trimming removed 0 bases from V and 5 bases from J; junction bases left unmatched: 6. Germline values: CDR1 SEHNR, CDR2 FQNEAQ (reference sequence). The CDR3 nucleotides are TGTGCCAGCAGCTTAGCGTTTGCGGGAGTGACCGGGGAGCTGTTTTTT. It is translated as CASSLAFAGVTGELFF.

A few counts support this clonotype. The chain uses TRBV19 and TRBJ2-7; the D gene is possibly TRBD2 (6 bases). This CDR3 is built from 14 residues. CDR1 is LNHDA and CDR2 is SQIVND in the germline V gene (reference sequence). Trimming left V 8 bases short and J 7 bases short, with 21 bases between. The DNA of the CDR3 is TGTGCCAGTTCACTAGCAGGACTTCTGGGGGAGCAGTACTTC. Translation: CASSLAGLLGEQYF. Looking up the rest from reference TRBV19 and TRBJ2-7 gives the full variable domain: DGGITQSPKYLFRKEGQNVTLSCEQNLNHDAMYWYRQDPGQGLRLIYYSQIVNDFQKGDIAEGYSVSREKKESFPLTVTSAQKNPTAFYLCASSLAGLLGEQYFGPGTRLTVT.

V is TRBV30 and J is TRBJ2-7; TRBD1 is a possible D gene (6 bases). The V end lost 5 bases, the J end lost 5 bases, and 13 bases lay between the germline ends. The CDR3 is made up of 12 amino acids. Germline CDR1 is GTSNPN and CDR2 is SVGIG (reference sequence). CDR3 loop: CAWDRSYDEQYF. The CDR3 DNA sequence: TGTGCCTGGGACAGGAGTTACGACGAGCAGTACTTC.

This clonotype was counted between two and nine times. The V and J genes are TRBV2 and TRBJ1-2; TRBD1 matches 12 bases. From germline, CDR1 is SNHLY and CDR2 FYNNEI. V trimming: 2 bases; J trimming: 6 bases; junction bases outside the gene matches: 7. The CDR3 extends over 16 amino acids. The CDR3 bases are TGTGCCAGCAGTGAATGGGGACAGGGGGCTTGGAATGGCTACACCTTC. Translation gives CASSEWGQGAWNGYTF. Combining the CDR3 with reference TRBV2 and TRBJ1-2 gives the whole variable domain EPEVTQTPSHQVTQMGQEVILRCVPISNHLYFYWYRQILGQKVEFLVSFYNNEISEKSEIFDDQFSVERPDGSNFTLKIRSTKLEDSAMYFCASSEWGQGAWNGYTFGSGTRLTVV.

V and J are TRBV25-1 and TRBJ2-1; tentatively, D is TRBD1 (5 bases). V lost 2 bases and J 9 bases, leaving 8 bases between the germline ends. Germline V CDR1 and CDR2: MGHDK, SYGVNS. There are 12 residues in the CDR3. The CDR3 reads CASSEGASEQFF. CDR3 DNA: TGTGCCAGCAGTGAAGGGGCGTCTGAGCAGTTCTTC. Drawing the rest from reference TRBV25-1 and TRBJ2-1, the complete variable domain is EADIYQTPRYLVIGTGKKITLECSQTMGHDKMYWYQQDPGMELHLIHYSYGVNSTEKGDLSSESTVSRIRTEHFPLTLESARPSHTSQYLCASSEGASEQFFGPGTRLTVL.

This rearrangement joins TRBV4-2 to TRBJ2-3, with TRBD2 as a possible D gene (6 bases). The V and J ends lost 1 base and 1 base respectively, with 12 bases between them. CDR1 is LGHNA, CDR2 YNFKEQ, per germline. The CDR3 runs to 16 residues. DNA of the CDR3: TGTGCCAGCAGCCAAGTTAGCGGAACCGGCACAGATACGCAGTATTTT. It yields the protein CASSQVSGTGTDTQYF.

J is TRBJ2-1 and V is TRBV12-3 or TRBV12-4, with D unresolved. Trimming took 2 bases from V and 0 from J, leaving 8 bases between them. The CDR3 contains 15 residues. CDR3 region: CASSLSDRSYNEQFF. The DNA for the CDR3 is TGTGCCAGCAGTTTATCGGACCGCTCCTACAATGAGCAGTTCTTC.

This chain uses TRBV6-5 with TRBJ2-1; 8 bases are shared with TRBD2. The CDR3 contains 15 residues. The V gene's germline CDR1 is MNHEY and CDR2 SVGAGI. V was clipped by 1 base and J by 8 bases; unmatched bases: 7. This chain's CDR3 is CASSYFRGGIDEQFF. The CDR3 DNA reads as TGTGCCAGCAGTTACTTCCGGGGGGGTATTGATGAGCAGTTCTTC.

This clonotype was found a few times. The chain combines TRBV29-1 with TRBJ2-4; D remains ambiguous. V was trimmed by 2 bases and J by 6 bases, leaving 14 bases between them. This CDR3 is 14 amino acids long. Germline loops: CDR1 SQVTM, CDR2 ANQGSEA. The CDR3 sequence is CSVESLTARNIQYF. For the CDR3, the DNA is TGCAGCGTTGAAAGTCTTACAGCAAGAAACATTCAGTACTTC.

This clonotype was seen only a few times. The chain is built from TRBV7-9 and TRBJ1-1; the D gene is possibly TRBD1 (5 bases). Trimming shortened V by 4 bases and J by 1 base, and 13 bases separated the two germline ends. CDR3 size: 15 residues. Germline V gene sequence: CDR1 SEHNR, CDR2 FQNEAQ (reference sequence). CDR3 nucleotide sequence: TGTGCCAGCAGCTCGGCCCACACAGGGAACACTGAAGCTTTCTTT. As protein: CASSSAHTGNTEAFF.

The chain carries TRBV29-1 and TRBJ2-1, with D possibly TRBD1 on 6 matching bases. Germline values: CDR1 SQVTM, CDR2 ANQGSEA. The CDR3 sequence is 14 residues long. Trimming removed 3 bases from V and 6 bases from J, with 15 bases in between. Here the CDR3 reads CSVELGARPNEQFF. CDR3 nucleotide sequence: TGCAGCGTTGAGTTGGGGGCCAGACCCAATGAGCAGTTCTTC.

This clonotype was picked up many times. The chain links TRBV6-5 to TRBJ1-5; no reliable D call. This CDR3 has 13 amino acids. CDR1 and CDR2 from the germline V gene are MNHEY and SVGAGI. V lost 2 bases and J lost 3, with 5 bases in between. The CDR3 loop is CASSYRVNQPQHF. The CDR3, as DNA: TGTGCCAGCAGTTACAGGGTCAATCAGCCCCAGCATTTT.

This clonotype has just a few counts. This chain links TRBV5-1 with TRBJ2-3; TRBD1 is a possible D gene (6 bases). Trimming stripped 0 bases from V and 5 bases from J, with 16 bases between. Germline CDR1 reads SGHRS; CDR2 reads YFSETQ. The CDR3 is 16 residues long. DNA of the CDR3: TGCGCCAGCAGCTTGGCAGTTCACAGGGAAGGAGATACGCAGTATTTT. It codes for CASSLAVHREGDTQYF.

This clonotype was observed a few times. The chain has TRBV25-1 and TRBJ2-2; 9 nucleotides match TRBD2. Germline V gene lookup returns CDR1 MGHDK and CDR2 SYGVNS. The CDR3 totals 15 residues. V shed 4 bases, J shed 7 bases, and the junction held 7 bases outside the gene matches. CDR3: CASSVAGVSHGELFF. For the CDR3, the DNA is TGTGCCAGCAGTGTAGCGGGAGTTAGTCACGGGGAGCTGTTTTTT. The full variable domain, in which reference TRBV25-1 and TRBJ2-2 provide the parts outside the CDR3, is EADIYQTPRYLVIGTGKKITLECSQTMGHDKMYWYQQDPGMELHLIHYSYGVNSTEKGDLSSESTVSRIRTEHFPLTLESARPSHTSQYLCASSVAGVSHGELFFGEGSRLTVL.

This clonotype was counted a few times. V is TRBV5-1 and J is TRBJ1-2; D is ambiguous. Trimming pared 0 bases from V and 5 bases from J, leaving 11 bases between. Germline V gives CDR1 SGHRS, CDR2 YFSETQ. The CDR3 extends over 14 amino acids. DNA for the CDR3: TGCGCCAGCAGCTTGGACGGTACGGCTTATGGCTACACCTTC. It yields the protein CASSLDGTAYGYTF.

This clonotype came up a few times. Here the CDR3 DNA reads TGTGCCAGCAGTTCCATTGGGTTCTTGGGGGGGGATAGCTTCAGGGCTTTCTTT. It yields the protein CASSSIGFLGGDSFRAFF. The chain couples TRBV27 to TRBJ1-1, with D maybe TRBD1 (5 bases). Per germline, CDR1 MNHEY and CDR2 SMNVEV (reference sequence). The CDR3 has 18 amino acids. The V gene lost 4 bases and the J gene lost 11 bases, with 32 bases spanning the gap.

This clonotype was detected many times. V and J are TRBV6-2 or TRBV6-3 and TRBJ1-4, with 11 positions matching TRBD1. Germline V gene data show CDR1 as MNHEY and CDR2 as SVGEGT. The CDR3 is 15 amino acids. The ends lost 4 bases at V and 10 bases at J; junction bases unmatched: 8. As DNA, the CDR3 is TGTGCCAGCAGTTCGCCCACCGGGACAGGGGGAAAACTGTTTTTT. Translated: CASSSPTGTGGKLFF.

This clonotype has more than one count but fewer than ten. The CDR3 DNA reads as TGTGCCAGCAGCCACGTGGGGGACTATGGCTACACCTTC. This gives the protein CASSHVGDYGYTF. V is TRBV7-2 and J is TRBJ1-2, with a tentative D call TRBD1 (5 bases). CDR1 SGHTA and CDR2 FQGNSA come from the germline V gene. The ends were cut back, 5 bases at V and 3 bases at J, with 10 bases in the middle. The CDR3 totals 13 residues.

V usage is TRBV10-3 and J usage is TRBJ2-3; D is possibly TRBD1 or TRBD2 (6 bases each). V was pared by 7 bases and J by 3 bases, with 14 bases between. Germline V CDR1 and CDR2: ENHRY, SYGVKD. The CDR3 has 14 residues. CDR3 nucleotide sequence: TGTGCCATCAATCGGGGGCGGACAACAGATACGCAGTATTTT. Translation: CAINRGRTTDTQYF.

This clonotype was seen more than once but under ten times. V is TRBV29-1 and J is TRBJ2-7; the match to TRBD2 covers 7 bases. The V gene end was trimmed by 0 bases and the J gene end by 5 bases; junction bases not matched to a gene: 10. The CDR3 runs to 15 residues. Looked up from germline, CDR1 is SQVTM and CDR2 is ANQGSEA. The CDR3: CSVEDRAAGIDEQYF. CDR3 nucleotides: TGCAGCGTTGAAGATCGGGCAGCGGGAATCGACGAGCAGTACTTC.

At least ten counts were recorded for this clonotype. The chain joins TRBV9 to TRBJ1-5; D might be TRBD1 (5 bases). Germline CDR1 SGDLS, CDR2 YYNGEE. V lost 4 bases and J lost 4, with 12 bases in between. The CDR3 contains 14 residues. This CDR3 is CASSPGTVNQPQHF. The CDR3 bases are TGTGCCAGCAGCCCCGGGACCGTAAATCAGCCCCAGCATTTT.

This clonotype was counted only a few times. V is TRBV11-2 and J is TRBJ2-1, with 9 bases fitting TRBD2. Germline assignment: CDR1 SGHAT and CDR2 FQNNGV. The CDR3 extends over 15 amino acids. Trimming at V came to 4 bases and at J to 3 bases, leaving 4 bases not matched to a gene. The CDR3 is CASSSWTSDYNEQFF. Written as DNA, the CDR3 is TGTGCCAGCAGCTCCTGGACTAGCGACTACAATGAGCAGTTCTTC.